This T cell receptor beta chain was recorded in a study of blood T cell repertoires in COVID-19. Across the whole study: Both acute and convalescent COVID-19 samples were obtained from the United States, Italy and Spain.

The V and J ends lost 4 bases and 7 bases respectively, with 14 bases between them. The CDR3 contains 14 residues. The germline CDR1 and CDR2 sequences are ENHRY and SYGVKD. As originally analysed: For nucleated cells, counts were estimated from reference gene primer amplification. Assay used: immunoSEQ multiplex PCR; TCRdb lists only in-frame clones, some missing. V, J and clone size derive from that table, while D and trimming were established from the DNA sequence. The repertoire includes approximately 130,000 clones, 84% of them detected once, and 9.5% to 15% sits in the top ten. The chain joins TRBV10-3 to TRBJ1-5; D unresolved. Input material: peripheral blood. This TCR came from a human donor in a cohort sampled during active COVID-19. In nucleotides, the CDR3 is TGTGCCATCAGTGGGGAGGAGGCGGGACAGCCCCAGCATTTT. Its protein product is CAISGEEAGQPQHF.